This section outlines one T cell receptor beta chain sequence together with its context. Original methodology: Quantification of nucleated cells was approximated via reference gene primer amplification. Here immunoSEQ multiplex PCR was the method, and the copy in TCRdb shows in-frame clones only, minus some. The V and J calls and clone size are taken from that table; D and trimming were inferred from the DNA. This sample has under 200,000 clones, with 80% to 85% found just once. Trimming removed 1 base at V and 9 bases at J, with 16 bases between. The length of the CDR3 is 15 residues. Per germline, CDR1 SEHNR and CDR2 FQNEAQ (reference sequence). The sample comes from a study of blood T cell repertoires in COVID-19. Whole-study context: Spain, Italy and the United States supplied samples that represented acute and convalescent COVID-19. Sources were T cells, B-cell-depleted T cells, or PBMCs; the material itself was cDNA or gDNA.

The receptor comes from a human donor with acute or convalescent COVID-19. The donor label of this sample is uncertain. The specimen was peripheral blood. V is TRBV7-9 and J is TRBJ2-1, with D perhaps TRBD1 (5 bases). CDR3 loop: CASSLVVPVQGEQFF. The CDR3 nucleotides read TGTGCCAGCAGCTTAGTGGTACCAGTCCAGGGTGAGCAGTTCTTC.